This T cell receptor (beta chain) stems from a study of shared clonotypes between healthy human individuals. Over several immunoSEQ plates, each subset's genomic DNA was distributed in even portions. The assay was immunoSEQ multiplex PCR, and TCRdb's table has in-frame clones only and misses some. The table shows 400,000 or so clones, with about 97% occurring only once. The CDR3 is 14 residues long. Trimming removed 11 bases from V and 6 bases from J, with 20 bases in between. Germline V CDR1 and CDR2: MNHNY, SVGAGI (reference sequence). Input material: memory CD8+ T cells sorted from blood. As for subset: CD45RO+ cells pooled with CCR7-negative TemRA cells. This chain connects TRBV6-6 to TRBJ2-1; D is perhaps TRBD2 (5 bases). The TCR was taken from a man aged 25 to 45 in good health. CDR3 DNA: TGTGCCGGAACACGGGATACGTGGGGCAATGAGCAGTTCTTC. This sequence encodes CAGTRDTWGNEQFF.